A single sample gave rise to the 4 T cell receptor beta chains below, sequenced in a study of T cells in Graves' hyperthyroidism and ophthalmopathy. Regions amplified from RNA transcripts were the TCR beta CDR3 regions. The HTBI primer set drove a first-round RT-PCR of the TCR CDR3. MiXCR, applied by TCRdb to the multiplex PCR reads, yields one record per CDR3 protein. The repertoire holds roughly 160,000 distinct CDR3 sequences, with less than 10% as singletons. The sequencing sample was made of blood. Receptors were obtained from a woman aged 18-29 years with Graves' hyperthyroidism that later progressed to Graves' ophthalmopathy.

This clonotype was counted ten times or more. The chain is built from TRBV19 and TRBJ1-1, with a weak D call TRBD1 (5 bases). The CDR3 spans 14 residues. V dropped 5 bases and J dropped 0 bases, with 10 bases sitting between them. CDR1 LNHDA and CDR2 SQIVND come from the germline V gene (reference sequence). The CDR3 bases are TGTGCCAGTAGTGGGGCCGGCCTGAACACTGAAGCTTTCTTT. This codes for CASSGAGLNTEAFF.

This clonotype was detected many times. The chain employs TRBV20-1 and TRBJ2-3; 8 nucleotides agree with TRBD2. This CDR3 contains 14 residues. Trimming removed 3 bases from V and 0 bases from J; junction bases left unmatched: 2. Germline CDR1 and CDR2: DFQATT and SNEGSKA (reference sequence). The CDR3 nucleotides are TGCAGTGCTAGTAGCGGGAACAGCACAGATACGCAGTATTTT. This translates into CSASSGNSTDTQYF.

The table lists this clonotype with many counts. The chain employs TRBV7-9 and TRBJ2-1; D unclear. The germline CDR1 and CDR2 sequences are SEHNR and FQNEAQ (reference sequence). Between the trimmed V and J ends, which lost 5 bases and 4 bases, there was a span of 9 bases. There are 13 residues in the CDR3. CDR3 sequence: CASSQYWYNEQFF. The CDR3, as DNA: TGTGCCAGCAGCCAATACTGGTACAATGAGCAGTTCTTC.

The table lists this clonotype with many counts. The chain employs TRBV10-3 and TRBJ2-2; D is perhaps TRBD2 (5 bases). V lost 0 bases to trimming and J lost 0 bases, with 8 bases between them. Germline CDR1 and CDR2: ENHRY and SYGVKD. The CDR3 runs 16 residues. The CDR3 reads CAISESWGANTGELFF. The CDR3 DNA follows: TGTGCCATCAGTGAGTCGTGGGGAGCGAACACCGGGGAGCTGTTTTTT.